The clone carrying this TCR beta chain occurred many times. Its antigen remains unknown. This entry comes from a study of response to subunit inactivated influenza vaccine. This CDR3 is 12 amino acids long. Trimming took 3 bases from V and 14 from J; bases not matched to a gene: 3. CDR1 and CDR2 (germline): KGHDR, SFDVKD. A single record per CDR3 protein comes from TCRdb applying MiXCR to the RT-PCR reads. Among hundreds of thousands of distinct CDR3 sequences, approximately 12% were seen once, and the ten largest hold 10% to 13%. Study-level findings and limits: The authors suggested that every seasonal influenza vaccination recruits few new T cells.

This specimen was PBMCs from blood, taken on the day of vaccination. The rearrangement joins TRBV24-1 to TRBJ2-1; 10 positions match TRBD1. This TCR derives from a man aged 50-59 years who received an inactivated influenza vaccine. The CDR3 here is CATSDPGQGEFF. CDR3 sequence (DNA): TGTGCCACCAGTGATCCAGGACAGGGGGAGTTCTTC.